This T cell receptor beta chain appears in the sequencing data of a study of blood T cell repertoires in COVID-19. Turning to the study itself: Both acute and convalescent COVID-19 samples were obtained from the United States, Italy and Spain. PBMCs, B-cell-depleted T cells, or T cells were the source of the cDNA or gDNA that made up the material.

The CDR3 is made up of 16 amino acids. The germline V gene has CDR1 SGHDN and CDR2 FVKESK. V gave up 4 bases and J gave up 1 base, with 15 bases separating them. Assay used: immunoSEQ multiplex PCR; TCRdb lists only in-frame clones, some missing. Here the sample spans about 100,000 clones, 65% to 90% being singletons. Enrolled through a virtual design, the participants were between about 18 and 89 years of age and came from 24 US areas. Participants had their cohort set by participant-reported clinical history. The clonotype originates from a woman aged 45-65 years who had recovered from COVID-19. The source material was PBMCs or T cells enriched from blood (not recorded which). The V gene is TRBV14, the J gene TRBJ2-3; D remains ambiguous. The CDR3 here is CASSRPNAAGTDTQYF. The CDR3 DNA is TGTGCCAGCAGCCGCCCTAATGCCGCGGGCACAGATACGCAGTATTTT. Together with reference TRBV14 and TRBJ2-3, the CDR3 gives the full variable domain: EAGVTQFPSHSVIEKGQTVTLRCDPISGHDNLYWYRRVMGKEIKFLLHFVKESKQDESGMPNNRFLAERTGGTYSTLKVQPAELEDSGVYFCASSRPNAAGTDTQYFGPGTRLTVL.